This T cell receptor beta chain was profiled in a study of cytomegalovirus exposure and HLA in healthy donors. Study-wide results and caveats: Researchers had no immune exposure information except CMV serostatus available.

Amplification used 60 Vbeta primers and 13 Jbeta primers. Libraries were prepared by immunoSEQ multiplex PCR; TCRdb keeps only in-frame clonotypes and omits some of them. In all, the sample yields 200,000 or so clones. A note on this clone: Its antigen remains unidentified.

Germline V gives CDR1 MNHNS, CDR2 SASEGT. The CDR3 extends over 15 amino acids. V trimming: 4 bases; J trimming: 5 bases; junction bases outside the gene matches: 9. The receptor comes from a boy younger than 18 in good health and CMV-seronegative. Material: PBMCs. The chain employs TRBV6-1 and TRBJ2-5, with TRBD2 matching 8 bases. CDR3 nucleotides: TGTGCCAGCAGTGTCGGGGGGGCGAAAGGGGAGACCCAGTACTTC. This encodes CASSVGGAKGETQYF.